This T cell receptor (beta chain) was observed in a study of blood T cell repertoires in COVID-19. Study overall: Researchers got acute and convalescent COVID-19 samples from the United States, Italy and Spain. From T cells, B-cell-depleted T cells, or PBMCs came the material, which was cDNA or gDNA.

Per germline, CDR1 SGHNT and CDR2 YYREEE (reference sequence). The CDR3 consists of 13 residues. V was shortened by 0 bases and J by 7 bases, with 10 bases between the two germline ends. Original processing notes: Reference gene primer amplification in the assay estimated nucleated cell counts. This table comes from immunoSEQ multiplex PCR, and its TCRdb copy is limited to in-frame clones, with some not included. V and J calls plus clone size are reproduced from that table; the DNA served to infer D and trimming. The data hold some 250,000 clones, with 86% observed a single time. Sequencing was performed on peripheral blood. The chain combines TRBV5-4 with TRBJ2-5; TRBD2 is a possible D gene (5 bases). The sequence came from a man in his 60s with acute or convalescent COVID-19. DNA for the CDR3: TGTGCCAGCAGCTTGGGACGGGATTCGACCCAGTACTTC. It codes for CASSLGRDSTQYF.